These T cell receptor beta chains were read from a single sample in a study of CD8 T cell repertoires and HIV-1 epitope variants. Using immunoSEQ multiplex PCR, the repertoire was profiled, and TCRdb retains in-frame clones only, with some absent. The top ten hold about 47% of the sample, which has approximately 4,900 clones, roughly three fifths seen once. For these receptors, no antigen is known. The sample consisted of cultured CD8+ T cells derived from PBMCs. The receptors come from a male donor with HIV. Both conserved end residues are part of each CDR3. The D gene is left open where the match is weak. A clone size is listed for some rows: how often the clone was seen (once, few, many), or a class if it is expanded.

D gene | J gene | CDR3 length | V gene | clone size | CDR3 protein | CDR3 DNA
TRBD2 | TRBJ2-7 | 15 | TRBV27 | NA | CASSLASGGAYEQYF | TGTGCCAGCAGTTTAGCTAGCGGGGGGGCCTACGAGCAGTACTTC
NA | TRBJ2-6 | 14 | TRBV7-3 | NA | CASSRDSGANVLTF | TGTGCCAGCAGCCGGGACTCTGGGGCCAACGTCCTGACTTTC
NA | TRBJ2-1 | 17 | TRBV27 | NA | CASSLSSRVNSYNEQFF | TGTGCCAGCAGTTTATCGTCCAGGGTGAACTCCTACAATGAGCAGTTCTTC
TRBD2 | TRBJ2-3 | 13 | TRBV9 | NA | CASSTTSLDTQYF | TGTGCCAGCAGCACGACTAGCCTGGATACGCAGTATTTT
NA | TRBJ1-1 | 13 | TRBV7-3 | NA | CASSSGEFTEAFF | TGTGCCAGCAGCTCCGGGGAGTTCACTGAAGCTTTCTTT
NA | TRBJ1-5 | 15 | TRBV5-4 | NA | CASSSTEDSNQPQHF | TGTGCCAGCAGCTCGACAGAAGATAGCAATCAGCCCCAGCATTTT
TRBD2 | TRBJ2-7 | 16 | TRBV28 | NA | CASSLLLAGGPGEQYF | TGTGCCAGCAGTTTACTTCTAGCGGGGGGGCCCGGGGAGCAGTACTTC
NA | TRBJ2-1 | 14 | TRBV11-1 | few | CASSLAGLSGVQFF | TGTGCCAGCAGCTTAGCGGGGCTCTCGGGGGTGCAGTTCTTC
TRBD1 | TRBJ1-2 | 14 | TRBV28 | NA | CASQPYTGAGGYTF | TGTGCCAGCCAACCCTATACAGGGGCGGGTGGCTACACCTTC
NA | TRBJ2-7 | 11 | TRBV28 | medium-sized | CASSALGSKYF | TGTGCCAGCAGTGCCCTGGGGTCAAAGTACTTC
NA | TRBJ2-2 | 12 | TRBV7-9 | once | CASSLADGELFF | TGTGCCAGCAGCTTAGCAGACGGGGAGCTGTTTTTT
NA | TRBJ1-1 | 13 | TRBV19 | NA | CASNAGAMAEAFF | TGTGCCAGTAACGCAGGGGCGATGGCTGAAGCTTTCTTT
TRBD2 | TRBJ2-3 | 15 | TRBV6-1 | few | CASSETSGRPDTQYF | TGTGCCAGCAGTGAGACTAGCGGGAGGCCAGATACGCAGTATTTT
TRBD1 | TRBJ1-6 | 16 | TRBV19 | NA | CASSIVYRGRVSPLHF | TGTGCCAGTAGTATAGTCTACAGGGGGCGCGTTTCACCCCTCCACTTT
TRBD1 | TRBJ2-2 | 15 | TRBV7-8 | NA | CASSLGTGLTGELFF | TGTGCCAGCAGCTTGGGGACAGGGCTCACCGGGGAGCTGTTTTTT
NA | TRBJ2-7 | 12 | TRBV30 | few | CAWSAPPREQYF | TGTGCCTGGAGTGCACCCCCTAGGGAGCAGTACTTC
NA | TRBJ2-7 | 14 | TRBV5-1 | NA | CASSLGALEEEQYF | TGCGCCAGCAGCTTGGGGGCTTTAGAAGAGGAGCAGTACTTC
NA | TRBJ2-7 | 15 | TRBV7-2 | NA | CASSLVSSGVYEQYF | TGTGCCAGCAGCTTAGTTTCTTCGGGGGTCTACGAGCAGTACTTC
NA | TRBJ2-5 | 15 | TRBV5-6 | NA | CASSSAGIDQETQYF | TGTGCCAGCAGCTCCGCCGGGATAGATCAAGAGACCCAGTACTTC
TRBD1 | TRBJ2-1 | 16 | TRBV6-6 | NA | CASRSAGGAWYNEQFF | TGTGCCAGCAGGTCCGCAGGGGGCGCCTGGTACAATGAGCAGTTCTTC
NA | TRBJ1-1 | 14 | TRBV28 | few | CASRPPLQNTEAFF | TGTGCCAGCAGGCCCCCCCTCCAGAACACTGAAGCTTTCTTT
TRBD2 | TRBJ2-1 | 19 | TRBV15 | NA | CATSRDRLAGGSSYNEQFF | TGTGCCACCAGCAGAGATCGGCTAGCGGGGGGAAGCTCCTACAATGAGCAGTTCTTC
NA | TRBJ1-4 | 14 | TRBV5-5 | NA | CASSLGGGPEKLFF | TGTGCCAGCAGCTTGGGGGGCGGCCCGGAAAAACTGTTTTTT
NA | TRBJ2-7 | 13 | TRBV5-4 | NA | CASSLVGRHEQYF | TGTGCCAGCAGCTTGGTTGGGAGACACGAGCAGTACTTC
NA | TRBJ2-2 | 14 | TRBV25-1 | NA | CASSGTANTGELFF | TGTGCCAGCAGTGGAACAGCGAACACCGGGGAGCTGTTTTTT
NA | TRBJ1-1 | 11 | TRBV6-6 | NA | CASSSGQEAFF | TGTGCCAGCAGCTCGGGACAAGAAGCTTTCTTT
NA | TRBJ1-5 | 15 | TRBV19 | few | CASSIRVRGNQPQHF | TGTGCCAGTAGTATCAGGGTTAGAGGCAATCAGCCCCAGCATTTT
TRBD1 | TRBJ1-5 | 15 | TRBV6-6 | NA | CASSYSRQGNEPQHF | TGTGCCAGCAGTTACTCGCGACAGGGTAATGAGCCCCAGCATTTT
TRBD1 | TRBJ2-3 | 13 | TRBV19 | NA | CASRDSDTDTQYF | TGTGCCAGTCGGGACAGTGACACAGATACGCAGTATTTT
TRBD2 | TRBJ2-1 | 16 | TRBV27 | once | CASSPFDSGGGNEQFF | TGTGCCAGCAGTCCATTCGATAGCGGGGGGGGCAATGAGCAGTTCTTC
NA | TRBJ1-4 | 15 | TRBV27 | few | CASSRTGTHNEKLFF | TGTGCCAGCAGCCGTACCGGGACCCATAATGAAAAACTGTTTTTT
NA | TRBJ2-3 | 19 | TRBV7-8 | NA | CASSLNPRSSSAFTDTQYF | TGTGCCAGCAGCTTAAACCCTAGGTCCTCTAGCGCTTTCACAGATACGCAGTATTTT
NA | TRBJ2-1 | 17 | TRBV7-9 | NA | CASSLGDPGPPPYEQFF | TGTGCCAGCAGCTTAGGGGATCCGGGACCCCCTCCGTATGAGCAGTTCTTC
NA | TRBJ2-3 | 11 | TRBV27 | NA | CASSFGTTQYF | TGTGCCAGCAGTTTCGGGACTACGCAGTATTTT
NA | TRBJ2-7 | 13 | TRBV28 | once | CASSFGPAYEQYF | TGTGCCAGCAGTTTCGGACCTGCATACGAGCAGTACTTC
NA | TRBJ1-1 | 13 | TRBV4-1 | NA | CASSPSLNTEAFF | TGCGCCAGCAGCCCTAGTCTGAACACTGAAGCTTTCTTT
NA | TRBJ2-2 | 11 | TRBV7-6 | NA | CASSLTGELFF | TGTGCCAGCAGCTTAACCGGGGAGCTGTTTTTT
NA | TRBJ2-2 | 13 | TRBV19 | NA | CASSIGDTGELFF | TGTGCCAGTAGTATAGGTGACACCGGGGAGCTGTTTTTT
NA | TRBJ1-4 | 14 | TRBV6-5 | NA | CASSPRGSGEKLFF | TGTGCCAGCAGTCCCAGGGGTTCAGGCGAAAAACTGTTTTTT
TRBD1 | TRBJ1-2 | 14 | TRBV7-6 | NA | CASSLQGQQGGYTF | TGTGCCAGCAGCCTCCAGGGACAGCAAGGGGGCTACACCTTC
TRBD1 | TRBJ2-1 | 14 | TRBV6-5 | NA | CASTLHDRADEQFF | TGTGCCAGCACCCTTCACGACAGGGCCGATGAGCAGTTCTTC